This section outlines one TCR beta chain sequence together with its context. The CDR3 is 15 residues long. Germline V gives CDR1 SGHRS, CDR2 YFSETQ. This sample stems from a study of monozygotic twins with inflammatory bowel disease. Each UMI, carrying a 6-nucleotide sample barcode, came from template switching. TCRdb re-called the 5' RACE reads, yielding one record per CDR3 amino acid sequence without DNA. The repertoire table contains approximately 200,000 distinct CDR3 sequences. This TCR was recovered from a human donor with ulcerative colitis or Crohn's disease, or a healthy co-twin of an affected twin (not recorded which). This chain links TRBV5-1 with TRBJ2-3; TCRdb lists TRBD1, though no DNA is available to test this call. The sequencing sample was made of blood. Here the CDR3 reads CASSPRVAGTDTQYF.